These 25 T cell receptor beta chains came from one sample sequenced in a study of technical replicates of blood from several donors (TCRdb year 2017). Receptor libraries were prepared by the immunoSEQ multiplex PCR assay. Here the immuneACCESS table is served through TCRdb, limited to in-frame sequences with V and J called. Missing clones are a known gap in these copies; in checked studies unresolved V genes cover under half, and the rest lacks a known reason. This sample lists 65,000 to 90,000 clones; 65% to 90% were detected once. Around 4.8% of the sample rests with the top ten. Sequenced sample: PBMCs. The receptors derive from a human donor in good health. Some clones in this sample may be carry-over from other donors' samples.

The genes are TRBV10-3 and TRBJ1-1; the D gene is possibly TRBD1 (5 bases). Germline CDR1 ENHRY, CDR2 SYGVKD. CDR3 length: 15 amino acids. V was shortened by 7 bases and J by 1 base, with 16 bases between the two germline ends. As DNA, the CDR3 is TGTGCCATCAATGATCCCAGGGCAGAGAACACTGAAGCTTTCTTT. It yields the protein CAINDPRAENTEAFF.

This rearrangement joins TRBV28 to TRBJ2-7; TRBD1 matches 8 bases. The CDR3 loop spans 14 amino acids. Germline CDR1 MDHEN, CDR2 SYDVKM. For the CDR3, the DNA is TGTGCGTCCCGATTGAGCAGGGGGCAGAACGAGCAGTACTTC. Amino acids: CASRLSRGQNEQYF.

J is TRBJ1-6 and V is TRBV30; no clear D. Germline V gene sequence: CDR1 GTSNPN, CDR2 SVGIG (reference sequence). Trimming shortened V by 0 bases and J by 7 bases, and 7 bases separated the two germline ends. The length of the CDR3 is 13 residues. The CDR3 spells CAWSVYSNSPLHF. The CDR3, as DNA: TGTGCCTGGAGTGTTTACTCCAATTCACCCCTCCACTTT.

The CDR3 sequence: CAWSVGGRGTDTQYF. The CDR3 DNA is TGTGCCTGGAGTGTAGGTGGGAGGGGGACAGATACGCAGTATTTT. The chain combines TRBV30 with TRBJ2-3, with D perhaps TRBD2 (7 bases). The CDR3 consists of 15 residues. V was cut by 0 bases and J by 3 bases, with 13 bases left in between. Germline-derived CDR1 and CDR2 are GTSNPN and SVGIG (reference sequence).

The rearrangement links TRBV18 to TRBJ2-3; D may be TRBD2 (5 bases). This CDR3 spans 15 amino acids. Germline assignment: CDR1 KGHSH and CDR2 LQKENI. The V end was cut by 2 bases, the J end by 5 bases, with 14 bases between. The CDR3 DNA reads TGTGCCAGCTCACCAATTTCTAGCTCGGGAGATACGCAGTATTTT. Translating it yields CASSPISSSGDTQYF.

This sequence joins TRBV11-2 and TRBJ2-7; D uncertain. Germline CDR1 and CDR2: SGHAT and FQNNGV. The length of the CDR3 is 14 residues. The V end was cut by 6 bases, the J end by 4 bases, with 16 bases between. The CDR3 DNA is TGTGCCAGCAGGTCAATTTCAACTAAGTACGAGCAGTACTTC. Translating gives CASRSISTKYEQYF.

This rearrangement joins TRBV10-1 to TRBJ2-4; 8 bases are shared with TRBD2. Germline CDR1 reads WNHNN; CDR2 reads SYGVQD (reference sequence). Losses at the gene ends were 2 bases for V and 0 bases for J; bases not matched to a gene: 9. CDR3 length: 18 residues. CDR3 DNA: TGCGCCAGCAGTGAGATCTCGGGGACTAGACTAGCCAAAAACATTCAGTACTTC. Translating it yields CASSEISGTRLAKNIQYF.

The chain recombines TRBV19 with TRBJ2-1, with 12 bases lining up with TRBD2. This CDR3 is 15 amino acids long. Germline V gene lookup returns CDR1 LNHDA and CDR2 SQIVND (reference sequence). J gave up 6 bases and V 6 bases, and 6 bases lay outside the gene matches. The DNA for the CDR3 is TGTGCCAGTAGAAGGACTAGCGGGGCCTTCAATGAGCAGTTCTTC. As protein: CASRRTSGAFNEQFF.

This chain connects TRBV27 to TRBJ1-2; no reliable D call. Trimming took 0 bases from V and 2 from J, leaving 7 bases between them. The CDR3 totals 14 residues. Germline assignment: CDR1 MNHEY and CDR2 SMNVEV (reference sequence). CDR3 nucleotide sequence: TGTGCCAGCAGTTTATCGGGCAGAAACTATGGCTACACCTTC. Translation: CASSLSGRNYGYTF.

V gene TRBV5-1 combines with J gene TRBJ2-7; 8 bases agree with TRBD2. With 4 bases clipped from V and 4 bases from J, the junction kept 4 bases outside the gene matches. Per germline, CDR1 SGHRS and CDR2 YFSETQ. The CDR3 totals 13 residues. The CDR3 is CASSAGGSYEQYF. CDR3 bases: TGCGCCAGCAGCGCGGGGGGCTCTTACGAGCAGTACTTC.

The chain is built from TRBV6-5 and TRBJ2-7, with a weak D call TRBD2 (5 bases). Trimming cost V 2 bases and J 0 bases, with 11 bases left between them. Germline V gene lookup returns CDR1 MNHEY and CDR2 SVGAGI. CDR3 length: 15 amino acids. CDR3 in DNA: TGTGCCAGCAGTTACCAATTGGGGAGCTCCTACGAGCAGTACTTC. Translating it yields CASSYQLGSSYEQYF.

The gene calls are TRBV2 and TRBJ2-3, with D perhaps TRBD1 (6 bases). The CDR3 sequence is 16 residues long. V shed 6 bases and J shed 1 base, with 17 bases lying between them. CDR1 SNHLY and CDR2 FYNNEI come from the germline V gene. As DNA, the CDR3 is TGTGCCAGCAGCTCCACCGGGACACCCCGCACAGATACGCAGTATTTT. Translation gives CASSSTGTPRTDTQYF.

The V gene is TRBV20-1, the J gene TRBJ2-7; possibly TRBD2 for D (5 bases). The CDR3 runs to 11 residues. Germline V gene sequence: CDR1 DFQATT, CDR2 SNEGSKA (reference sequence). Trimming stripped 6 bases from V and 3 bases from J, with 9 bases between. CDR3 sequence: CSARTGYEQYF. The CDR3 nucleotides read TGCAGTGCCAGGACTGGCTACGAGCAGTACTTC.

The chain combines TRBV7-9 with TRBJ2-7, with D possibly being TRBD2 (6 bases). The CDR3 covers 15 residues. Germline V gives CDR1 SEHNR, CDR2 FQNEAQ (reference sequence). The V gene lost 5 bases and the J gene lost 2 bases, with 16 bases spanning the gap. CDR3 in DNA: TGTGCCAGCAGCGAGGCCGCCGGGGGAACCTACGAGCAGTACTTC. Translated: CASSEAAGGTYEQYF.

In this sample, this clone turned up a few times. The genes are TRBV7-6 and TRBJ2-3; possible D gene TRBD2, 7 bases. The CDR3 is 17 residues long. In germline, CDR1 is SGHVS, CDR2 FNYEAQ. Trimming removed 4 bases from V and 3 bases from J, with 20 bases in between. The CDR3 DNA follows: TGTGCCAGCAGCTCTGGCGGGGGCCTCAGGGGTACAGATACGCAGTATTTT. Its protein product is CASSSGGGLRGTDTQYF.

This clone was seen a handful of times. The V call is TRBV29-1, the J call TRBJ2-1; perhaps TRBD1 as D (6 bases). Trimming took 3 bases from V and 6 from J, leaving 15 bases between them. CDR1 and CDR2 from the germline V gene are SQVTM and ANQGSEA. This CDR3 is built from 14 residues. The CDR3, as DNA: TGCAGCGTTGACACAGGGACGAGGACCAATGAGCAGTTCTTC. This codes for CSVDTGTRTNEQFF.

J is TRBJ2-7 and V is TRBV29-1, with 7 bases lining up with TRBD2. CDR1 SQVTM and CDR2 ANQGSEA come from the germline V gene. Germline trimming cut 1 base from V and 6 bases from J; bases unmatched to any gene: 12. The CDR3 is 15 residues long. CDR3 loop: CSVEGGAGVQGEQYF. For the CDR3, the DNA is TGCAGCGTTGAAGGCGGGGCGGGGGTCCAGGGCGAGCAGTACTTC.

The chain has TRBV4-3 and TRBJ2-5, with TRBD1 matching over 10 bases. There are 15 residues in the CDR3. With V trimmed by 3 bases and J by 5 bases, 6 bases remained unmatched. Germline CDR1 is LGHNA and CDR2 is YSLEER. CDR3 residues: CASSQGTGVTETQYF. CDR3 DNA: TGCGCCAGCAGCCAGGGGACAGGGGTAACGGAGACCCAGTACTTC.

This rearrangement joins TRBV7-8 to TRBJ2-7, with TRBD2 matching 7 bases. The germline gives CDR1 SGHVS, CDR2 FQNEAQ. The CDR3 spans 14 residues. Unmatched junction bases numbered 11, after V lost 5 bases and J lost 7 bases. The CDR3, as DNA: TGTGCCAGCAGCCCGGCGGGGCGGGAGTGGGAGCAGTACTTC. It codes for CASSPAGREWEQYF. Together with reference TRBV7-8 and TRBJ2-7, the CDR3 gives the full variable domain: GAGVSQSPRYKVAKRGQDVALRCDPISGHVSLFWYQQALGQGPEFLTYFQNEAQLDKSGLPSDRFFAERPEGSVSTLKIQRTQQEDSAVYLCASSPAGREWEQYFGPGTRLTVT.

This chain uses TRBV10-3 with TRBJ1-3; possibly TRBD1 for D (5 bases). Per the germline V gene, CDR1 is ENHRY and CDR2 is SYGVKD. Trimming shortened V by 4 bases and J by 6 bases, and 13 bases separated the two germline ends. The CDR3 totals 14 residues. CDR3 DNA sequence: TGTGCCATCAGTGGTGGCCAGGGAACAAACACCATATATTTT. Translated, it gives CAISGGQGTNTIYF.

This clone has more than one count but fewer than ten. The chain carries TRBV12-2 and TRBJ1-1. TRBV12-2 is given as a pseudogene. The CDR3 spans 16 residues. The CDR3 DNA is TGTGCAAGTCGCTTTCCGGAGGGGACGGAGAACACTGAAGCTTTCTTT. It translates to CASRFPEGTENTEAFF.

V and J are TRBV19 and TRBJ1-2; D perhaps matches TRBD1 (6 bases). The CDR3 has 12 residues. The V gene lost 8 bases and the J gene lost 8 bases, with 15 bases spanning the gap. Germline V gene data show CDR1 as LNHDA and CDR2 as SQIVND (reference sequence). The CDR3 DNA is TGTGCCAGTTTTGGGGAGGGGGGCGGCTACACCTTC. This encodes CASFGEGGGYTF. Full variable domain (outside the CDR3, taken from reference TRBV19 and TRBJ1-2): DGGITQSPKYLFRKEGQNVTLSCEQNLNHDAMYWYRQDPGQGLRLIYYSQIVNDFQKGDIAEGYSVSREKKESFPLTVTSAQKNPTAFYLCASFGEGGGYTFGSGTRLTVV.

This chain joins TRBV5-1 and TRBJ1-6, with a tentative D call TRBD1 (5 bases). V was clipped by 2 bases and J by 7 bases, with 10 bases between them. In germline, CDR1 is SGHRS, CDR2 YFSETQ. The CDR3 runs to 14 residues. The CDR3: CASSFGGYNSPLHF. DNA for the CDR3: TGCGCCAGCAGCTTTGGGGGGTACAATTCACCCCTCCACTTT.

The J gene is TRBJ1-2, the V gene TRBV5-1; TRBD1 agrees at 8 bases. With 4 bases clipped from V and 6 bases from J, the junction kept 5 bases outside the gene matches. Germline-derived CDR1 and CDR2 are SGHRS and YFSETQ. The CDR3 has 13 amino acids. DNA of the CDR3: TGCGCCAGCAGCAGGGGACAGGTCGATGGCTACACCTTC. Residues: CASSRGQVDGYTF. Filled out from reference TRBV5-1 and TRBJ1-2, the complete variable domain reads KAGVTQTPRYLIKTRGQQVTLSCSPISGHRSVSWYQQTPGQGLQFLFEYFSETQRNKGNFPGRFSGRQFSNSRSEMNVSTLELGDSALYLCASSRGQVDGYTFGSGTRLTVV.

The chain is built from TRBV7-6 and TRBJ2-1; 10 bases are shared with TRBD2. With 1 base clipped from V and 4 bases from J, the junction kept 13 bases outside the gene matches. The CDR3 is 19 residues long. Germline loops: CDR1 SGHVS, CDR2 FNYEAQ. The chain's CDR3 is CASSLDASGGSTSYNEQFF. The DNA of the CDR3 is TGTGCCAGCAGCTTAGATGCTAGCGGGGGATCTACATCGTACAATGAGCAGTTCTTC.